A single sample gave rise to the 27 T cell receptor beta chains below, sequenced in a study of a mutant IDH1 vaccine in newly diagnosed glioma. Their cognate antigens are unknown. Sequenced by immunoSEQ multiplex PCR; TCRdb stores in-frame clones only, minus some. The table records 30,000 to 40,000 clones, 65% to 85% of them present only once. Time point given: week 11, during vaccination. Vaccination used 300 ug of mutant IDH1 20-mer peptide per dose, with topical imiquimod. Sequenced material: PBMCs, taken from a glioma patient whose treatment included an IDH1 peptide vaccine. Receptors were obtained from a middle-aged man with glioma.

The rearrangement joins TRBV29-1 to TRBJ2-3; TRBD2 might be the D (7 bases). Trimming left V 8 bases short and J 4 bases short, with 19 bases between. Germline values: CDR1 SQVTM, CDR2 ANQGSEA. There are 14 residues in the CDR3. CDR3 sequence reads: CSLSMGGQADTQYF. The CDR3 DNA reads TGCAGCCTCAGTATGGGGGGGCAAGCAGATACGCAGTATTTT.

In this sample, this clone turned up a few times. The chain joins TRBV10-3 to TRBJ1-1, with 8 positions matching TRBD1. This CDR3 spans 11 amino acids. The trim removed 7 bases at V and 8 bases at J, leaving 3 bases unmatched. Looked up from germline, CDR1 is ENHRY and CDR2 is SYGVKD. The CDR3 region has the DNA TGTGCCATCACGCGACAGGGGGAAGCTTTCTTT. Translating it yields CAITRQGEAFF.

This clone was recorded only once. In DNA form, the CDR3 reads TGCGCCAGCAGCCGATCCCCCGGGACTAGTAAAGAGACCCAGTACTTC. Residues: CASSRSPGTSKETQYF. J is TRBJ2-5 and V is TRBV4-3; 8 bases fit TRBD2. With V trimmed by 4 bases and J by 3 bases, 10 bases remained unmatched. The CDR3 loop spans 16 amino acids. Germline values: CDR1 LGHNA, CDR2 YSLEER.

Turning to this clone: Other DNA sequences in this specimen translate into the identical CDR3. The chain couples TRBV14 to TRBJ1-1; D is undetermined. Germline V gives CDR1 SGHDN, CDR2 FVKESK. The CDR3 consists of 13 residues. V lost 3 bases, J lost 3 bases, and 8 bases lay in between. The CDR3 sequence is CASSQQGDTEAFF. In DNA, the CDR3 is TGTGCCAGCAGCCAGCAAGGAGACACTGAAGCTTTCTTT.

The CDR3, as DNA: TGTGCCAGCTCTGGGGGGCGGGAGATAAACGAGCAGTACTTC. It translates to CASSGGREINEQYF. The V and J genes are TRBV6-1 and TRBJ2-7; maybe TRBD2 (7 bases). Germline assignment: CDR1 MNHNS and CDR2 SASEGT. V shed 8 bases and J shed 5 bases, with 19 bases lying between them. This CDR3 has 14 amino acids.

The chain couples TRBV9 to TRBJ2-3; D is undetermined. V was pared by 3 bases and J by 5 bases, with 10 bases between. Germline V lookup: CDR1 SGDLS, CDR2 YYNGEE. CDR3 length equals 13 residues. The CDR3: CASSALSLDTQYF. The CDR3 DNA sequence: TGTGCCAGCAGCGCTTTAAGTCTAGATACGCAGTATTTT.

The rearrangement uses TRBV6-6 and TRBJ1-2; no reliable D call. Germline CDR1 reads MNHNY; CDR2 reads SVGAGI (reference sequence). The length of the CDR3 is 14 residues. The V and J ends lost 2 bases and 4 bases respectively, with 11 bases between them. The CDR3 nucleotides read TGTGCCAGCAGTTACCTAGGGTCCGGCTATGGCTACACCTTC. This translates into CASSYLGSGYGYTF.

The chain couples TRBV5-4 to TRBJ2-1; 9 bases map to TRBD2. J lost 8 bases, V lost 0 bases, and 6 bases had no gene match. The CDR3 consists of 15 residues. Looked up from germline, CDR1 is SGHNT and CDR2 is YYREEE (reference sequence). As DNA, the CDR3 is TGTGCCAGCAGCTTGGTTAGCGGGAGTTTTGATGAGCAGTTCTTC. Its protein is CASSLVSGSFDEQFF. The variable domain in full, with the rest retrieved from reference TRBV5-4 and TRBJ2-1, is ETGVTQSPTHLIKTRGQQVTLRCSSQSGHNTVSWYQQALGQGPQFIFQYYREEENGRGNFPPRFSGLQFPNYSSELNVNALELDDSALYLCASSLVSGSFDEQFFGPGTRLTVL.

This clone was counted a single time. This chain connects TRBV4-1 to TRBJ1-3, with D unresolved. With 7 bases removed from V and 0 bases from J, the gap between germline ends came to 16 bases. The length of the CDR3 is 16 residues. Germline CDR1 MGHRA, CDR2 YSYEKL. DNA of the CDR3: TGCGCCAGCACCCTCACCCCACGAGTCTCTGGAAACACCATATATTTT. It is translated as CASTLTPRVSGNTIYF.

The rearrangement uses TRBV19 and TRBJ2-5; 7 nucleotides align to TRBD2. Germline V gives CDR1 LNHDA, CDR2 SQIVND (reference sequence). The CDR3 consists of 16 residues. Germline trimming cut 3 bases from V and 1 base from J; bases unmatched to any gene: 8. The CDR3 sequence is CASSIWASGAQETQYF. The DNA for the CDR3 is TGTGCCAGTAGTATCTGGGCTAGCGGTGCCCAAGAGACCCAGTACTTC.

The V and J genes are TRBV7-2 and TRBJ2-7; 8 nucleotides agree with TRBD1. This CDR3 has 16 residues. The germline V gene has CDR1 SGHTA and CDR2 FQGNSA. The V gene end was trimmed by 0 bases and the J gene end by 5 bases; junction bases not matched to a gene: 9. The CDR3 spells CASSLASQGAQHEQYF. CDR3 nucleotides: TGTGCCAGCAGCTTAGCGTCTCAGGGGGCACAGCACGAGCAGTACTTC.

The chain employs TRBV5-4 and TRBJ2-1; D possibly uses TRBD1 or TRBD2 (5 bases each). Looked up from germline, CDR1 is SGHNT and CDR2 is YYREEE (reference sequence). CDR3 length equals 17 residues. The V and J ends lost 0 bases and 0 bases respectively, with 13 bases between them. This CDR3 reads CASSLGSWGSSYNEQFF. The DNA for the CDR3 is TGTGCCAGCAGCTTGGGGTCTTGGGGGAGCTCCTACAATGAGCAGTTCTTC.

CDR3 loop: CSSKVADEQFF. In DNA form, the CDR3 reads TGCAGTTCTAAAGTGGCCGATGAGCAGTTCTTC. V usage is TRBV29-1 and J usage is TRBJ2-1, with D unresolved. Germline CDR1 is SQVTM and CDR2 is ANQGSEA. The CDR3 contains 11 residues.

V is TRBV5-6 and J is TRBJ2-5, with 11 bases that match TRBD1. The germline V gene has CDR1 SGHDT and CDR2 YYEEEE. The CDR3 loop spans 16 amino acids. V lost 3 bases and J lost 6; bases outside the gene matches: 10. For the CDR3, the DNA is TGTGCCAGCAGCTACGACGGGGGACAGGGGGGAAAGACCCAGTACTTC. Its translation: CASSYDGGQGGKTQYF.

CDR3 nucleotides: TGTGCCAGCAGCTTAGATGCAGGGGGATATGGCTACACCTTC. It yields the protein CASSLDAGGYGYTF. V and J are TRBV7-9 and TRBJ1-2; TRBD1 agrees at 7 bases. Germline V gene lookup returns CDR1 SEHNR and CDR2 FQNEAQ (reference sequence). The CDR3 totals 14 residues. The trim removed 1 base at V and 5 bases at J, leaving 4 bases unmatched.

V gene TRBV5-4 combines with J gene TRBJ2-5; 11 bases are shared with TRBD2. This CDR3 contains 17 residues. Germline V gene lookup returns CDR1 SGHNT and CDR2 YYREEE (reference sequence). The ends lost 5 bases at V and 5 bases at J; junction bases unmatched: 14. CDR3 residues: CASSPTSGRLGLETQYF. In nucleotides, the CDR3 is TGTGCCAGCAGTCCTACTAGCGGGAGATTAGGTTTGGAGACCCAGTACTTC.

The chain couples TRBV5-6 to TRBJ2-7; possible D gene TRBD2, 5 bases. The germline V gene encodes CDR1 SGHDT and CDR2 YYEEEE. V was cut by 3 bases and J by 1 base, with 8 bases left in between. The CDR3 runs to 13 residues. CDR3 in amino acids: CASSSRGSYEQYF. CDR3 coding DNA: TGTGCCAGCAGCTCTAGAGGGTCCTACGAGCAGTACTTC.

This rearrangement joins TRBV5-1 to TRBJ2-5; D might be TRBD2 (5 bases). The V gene's germline CDR1 is SGHRS and CDR2 YFSETQ. The ends were cut back, 0 bases at V and 1 base at J, with 16 bases in the middle. The CDR3 loop spans 17 amino acids. This CDR3 is CASSLGIGRAAQETQYF. For the CDR3, the DNA is TGCGCCAGCAGCTTGGGGATCGGTCGAGCGGCCCAAGAGACCCAGTACTTC.

J is TRBJ1-1 and V is TRBV19; perhaps TRBD1 as D (6 bases). This CDR3 has 15 residues. V lost 5 bases to trimming and J lost 5 bases, with 18 bases between them. Germline V gene data show CDR1 as LNHDA and CDR2 as SQIVND (reference sequence). CDR3 amino acids: CASSGLIQGGTEAFF. CDR3 DNA: TGTGCCAGTAGTGGCCTCATACAGGGTGGGACTGAAGCTTTCTTT.

In this sample, this clone turned up a few times. The chain recombines TRBV5-1 with TRBJ2-2, with a possible D match to TRBD2 (5 bases). Germline values: CDR1 SGHRS, CDR2 YFSETQ. The CDR3 length is 15 residues. Deletions cut 1 base from V and 7 bases from J, with 14 bases between. The CDR3 DNA reads TGCGCCAGCAGCTTGCGTGTCAATGCGGGCGGGGAGCTGTTTTTT. Translation: CASSLRVNAGGELFF. Full variable domain (rest looked up from reference TRBV5-1 and TRBJ2-2): KAGVTQTPRYLIKTRGQQVTLSCSPISGHRSVSWYQQTPGQGLQFLFEYFSETQRNKGNFPGRFSGRQFSNSRSEMNVSTLELGDSALYLCASSLRVNAGGELFFGEGSRLTVL.

This clone was seen once. The rearrangement uses TRBV15 and TRBJ2-6; the D gene is possibly TRBD1 (6 bases). V lost 2 bases to trimming and J lost 4 bases, with 18 bases between them. Germline V gene lookup returns CDR1 LNHNV and CDR2 YYDKDF (reference sequence). The CDR3 totals 18 residues. Here the CDR3 DNA reads TGTGCCACCAGCAGAACCGGGACAACCCAGATCGGGGCCAACGTCCTGACTTTC. Its translation: CATSRTGTTQIGANVLTF.

The gene calls are TRBV19 and TRBJ1-1; D is uncertain. Germline V gene lookup returns CDR1 LNHDA and CDR2 SQIVND (reference sequence). V was clipped by 5 bases and J by 4 bases, with 8 bases between them. This CDR3 has 12 residues. The CDR3 region has the DNA TGTGCCAGTAGTTCCAGGAGCACTGAAGCTTTCTTT. This translates into CASSSRSTEAFF.

This chain links TRBV28 with TRBJ1-2; D unresolved. The V end was cut by 3 bases, the J end by 7 bases, with 15 bases between. The CDR3 spans 14 residues. Germline V gives CDR1 MDHEN, CDR2 SYDVKM. The CDR3 sequence: CASSFAHLGSGYTF. The DNA for the CDR3 is TGTGCCAGCAGTTTTGCTCACTTGGGCTCTGGCTACACCTTC.

V and J are TRBV11-2 and TRBJ2-7; maybe TRBD2 (5 bases). The V gene lost 1 base and the J gene lost 4 bases, with 11 bases spanning the gap. The CDR3 totals 14 residues. CDR1 and CDR2 from the germline V gene are SGHAT and FQNNGV. CDR3 region: CASSLGGIAYEQYF. The CDR3 region has the DNA TGTGCCAGCAGCTTAGGAGGTATAGCGTACGAGCAGTACTTC.

This chain uses TRBV18 with TRBJ2-7; D gene unclear. The V end lost 1 base, the J end lost 4 bases, and 14 bases lay between the germline ends. From germline, CDR1 is KGHSH and CDR2 LQKENI. This CDR3 contains 15 residues. This CDR3 reads CASSPLASWGYEQYF. CDR3 nucleotide sequence: TGTGCCAGCTCACCACTCGCCAGTTGGGGATACGAGCAGTACTTC.

Only a few counts were recorded for this clone. The chain combines TRBV6-6 with TRBJ2-7; weak D call: TRBD1 (6 bases). CDR1 is MNHNY, CDR2 SVGAGI, per germline (reference sequence). The CDR3 runs to 14 residues. Trimming cost V 6 bases and J 2 bases, with 14 bases left between them. For the CDR3, the DNA is TGTGCCAGCAGCGAACTCGGACAGACCTACGAGCAGTACTTC. Amino acid sequence: CASSELGQTYEQYF.

The chain is built from TRBV5-4 and TRBJ2-4, with D unresolved. In germline, CDR1 is SGHNT, CDR2 YYREEE (reference sequence). V shed 5 bases and J shed 5 bases, with 11 bases lying between them. The CDR3 spans 13 residues. In DNA form, the CDR3 reads TGTGCCAGCAGGAGCAGTAGTGAAAACATTCAGTACTTC. Its protein product is CASRSSSENIQYF. Filled out from reference TRBV5-4 and TRBJ2-4, the complete variable domain reads ETGVTQSPTHLIKTRGQQVTLRCSSQSGHNTVSWYQQALGQGPQFIFQYYREEENGRGNFPPRFSGLQFPNYSSELNVNALELDDSALYLCASRSSSENIQYFGAGTRLSVL.